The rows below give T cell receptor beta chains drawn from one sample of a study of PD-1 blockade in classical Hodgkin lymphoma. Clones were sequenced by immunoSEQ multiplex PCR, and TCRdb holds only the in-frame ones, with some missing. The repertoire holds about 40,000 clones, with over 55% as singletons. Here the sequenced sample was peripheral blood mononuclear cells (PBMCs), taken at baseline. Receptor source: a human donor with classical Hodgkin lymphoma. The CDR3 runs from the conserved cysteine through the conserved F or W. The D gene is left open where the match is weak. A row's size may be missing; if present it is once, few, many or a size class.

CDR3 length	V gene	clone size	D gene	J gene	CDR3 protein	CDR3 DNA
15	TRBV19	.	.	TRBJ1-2	CASSIAGRAIDGYTF	TGTGCCAGTAGTATTGCTGGCAGGGCTATCGATGGCTACACCTTC
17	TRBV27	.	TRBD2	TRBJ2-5	CASSLWGTSGRRETQYF	TGTGCCAGCAGTTTGTGGGGAACTAGCGGGAGGAGGGAGACCCAGTACTTC
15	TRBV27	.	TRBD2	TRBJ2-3	CASSFSGSTTGTQYF	TGTGCCAGCAGTTTTAGCGGGAGTACGACAGGTACGCAGTATTTT
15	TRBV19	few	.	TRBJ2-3	CASSWAGRSTDTQYF	TGTGCCAGTAGTTGGGCAGGTAGGAGCACAGATACGCAGTATTTT
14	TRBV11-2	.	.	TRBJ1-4	CASSLGRGGEKLFF	TGTGCCAGCAGCCTTGGGAGGGGGGGTGAAAAACTGTTTTTT
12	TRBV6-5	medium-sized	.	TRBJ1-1	CASSYEGTKAFF	TGTGCCAGCAGTTACGAGGGGACGAAAGCTTTCTTT
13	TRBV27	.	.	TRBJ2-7	CASSLKGSYEQYF	TGTGCCAGCAGTTTAAAGGGGTCCTACGAGCAGTACTTC
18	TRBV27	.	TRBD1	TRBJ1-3	CASSLKGQAIYSGNTIYF	TGTGCCAGCAGTTTAAAAGGACAGGCGATCTACTCTGGAAACACCATATATTTT
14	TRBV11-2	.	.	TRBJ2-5	CASSVGGRLESQYF	TGTGCCAGCAGCGTAGGGGGACGGCTTGAGAGCCAGTACTTC
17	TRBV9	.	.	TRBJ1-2	CASSVARGMLTNYGYTF	TGTGCCAGCAGCGTAGCCCGAGGGATGTTGACTAACTATGGCTACACCTTC
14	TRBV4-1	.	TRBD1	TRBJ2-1	CASSQTGFYNEQFF	TGCGCCAGCAGCCAGACAGGGTTCTACAATGAGCAGTTCTTC
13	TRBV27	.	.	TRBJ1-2	CASSFKLGYGYTF	TGTGCCAGCAGTTTTAAACTCGGCTATGGCTACACCTTC
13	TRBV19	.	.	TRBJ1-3	CASTGNAGNTIYF	TGTGCCAGTACAGGGAACGCTGGAAACACCATATATTTT
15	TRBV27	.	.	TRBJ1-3	CASSLSRGPGNTIYF	TGTGCCAGCAGTTTATCAAGGGGCCCTGGAAACACCATATATTTT
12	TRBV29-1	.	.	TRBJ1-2	CSGGIQDYGYTF	TGCAGCGGTGGAATACAAGACTATGGCTACACCTTC
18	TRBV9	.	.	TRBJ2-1	CASSPPVVGDLREDEQFF	TGTGCCAGCAGCCCCCCGGTGGTCGGGGACCTCCGTGAAGATGAGCAGTTCTTC
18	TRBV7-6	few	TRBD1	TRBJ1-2	CASSTRRDRDPSSYGYTF	TGTGCCAGCAGCACAAGGAGGGACAGGGATCCCTCCTCGTATGGCTACACCTTC
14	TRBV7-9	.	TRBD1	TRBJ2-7	CASMPGTGNLVQYF	TGTGCCAGCATGCCCGGGACAGGGAACCTAGTGCAGTACTTC
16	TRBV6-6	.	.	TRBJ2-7	CASSYSRGYLDYEQYF	TGTGCCAGCAGTTACTCGAGAGGGTATTTGGACTACGAGCAGTACTTC
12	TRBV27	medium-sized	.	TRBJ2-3	CASSPRTDTQYF	TGTGCCAGCAGTCCAAGAACAGATACGCAGTATTTT
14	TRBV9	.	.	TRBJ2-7	CASSDQTRGREQYF	TGTGCCAGCAGCGACCAGACTAGGGGGCGGGAGCAGTACTTC
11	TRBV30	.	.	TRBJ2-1	CAWSVHPTQFF	TGTGCCTGGAGTGTACACCCGACACAGTTCTTC
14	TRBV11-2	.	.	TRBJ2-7	CASSFSRGSYEQYF	TGTGCCAGCAGCTTCTCCAGGGGTTCCTACGAGCAGTACTTC
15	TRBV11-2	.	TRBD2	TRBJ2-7	CASSTRSGSIDEQYF	TGTGCCAGCAGCACACGTAGCGGGAGTATAGACGAGCAGTACTTC